One and the same sample provided the 16 T cell receptor beta chains below, sequenced in a study of blood T cell repertoires in COVID-19. Generated by immunoSEQ multiplex PCR, the TCRdb table keeps only in-frame clones and is missing some. Of about 160,000 clones in the sample, around 80% were seen once. Sequencing was done on a sample of PBMCs or T cells enriched from blood (not recorded which). These receptors originate from a woman between 50 and 59 years old who had recovered from COVID-19.

The rearrangement uses TRBV11-3 and TRBJ1-3, with D possibly TRBD1 on 5 matching bases. Trimming pared 5 bases from V and 1 base from J, leaving 15 bases between. The CDR3 runs to 16 residues. Germline V CDR1 and CDR2: SGHNT, YENEEA. DNA of the CDR3: TGTGCCAGCAGCCATGGCTTAGGGGTTTCTGGAAACACCATATATTTT. Protein sequence: CASSHGLGVSGNTIYF.

The gene calls are TRBV19 and TRBJ1-6; 8 bases align to TRBD1. The CDR3 loop spans 15 amino acids. V lost 7 bases and J lost 7; bases outside the gene matches: 9. In germline, CDR1 is LNHDA, CDR2 SQIVND (reference sequence). The CDR3 region is CASTVRGQGNSPLHF. As DNA, the CDR3 is TGTGCCAGTACTGTTAGAGGACAGGGAAATTCACCCCTCCACTTT.

This chain connects TRBV5-6 to TRBJ1-1; 8 nucleotides agree with TRBD1. The CDR3 extends over 17 amino acids. Germline CDR1 reads SGHDT; CDR2 reads YYEEEE. V lost 4 bases, J lost 1 base, and 12 bases stayed unmatched. Here the CDR3 DNA reads TGTGCCAGCAGCCCCGGACAGGGAAACCACCCGAACACTGAAGCTTTCTTT. As protein: CASSPGQGNHPNTEAFF.

The CDR3 region is CASSSGAQGGYTF. The DNA for the CDR3 is TGCGCCAGCAGCTCTGGGGCACAAGGAGGCTACACCTTC. The rearrangement uses TRBV5-1 and TRBJ1-2; TRBD1 is a possible D gene (5 bases). V shed 3 bases and J shed 8 bases, with 14 bases lying between them. There are 13 residues in the CDR3. Germline loops: CDR1 SGHRS, CDR2 YFSETQ.

This chain joins TRBV19 and TRBJ2-7, with 11 nucleotides matching TRBD1. The V segment lost 3 bases and the J segment 3 bases; nucleotides outside the gene matches: 13. Germline CDR1 LNHDA, CDR2 SQIVND (reference sequence). This CDR3 region has 18 residues. This chain's CDR3 is CASSIGAPGQGGVYEQYF. Written as DNA, the CDR3 is TGTGCCAGTAGTATCGGTGCTCCGGGACAGGGGGGGGTCTACGAGCAGTACTTC.

The V gene is TRBV28, the J gene TRBJ2-1, with a possible D match to TRBD2 (6 bases). The CDR3 has 16 amino acids. V was shortened by 4 bases and J by 2 bases, with 15 bases between the two germline ends. Per germline, CDR1 MDHEN and CDR2 SYDVKM. CDR3 sequence (DNA): TGTGCCAGCAGTTCCGGAGGGACGACTGCCTACAATGAGCAGTTCTTC. As protein: CASSSGGTTAYNEQFF.

The chain couples TRBV18 to TRBJ2-7, with 10 bases aligning to TRBD1. After removal of 1 base from V and 3 bases from J, the junction contained 3 bases not matched to a gene. Germline CDR1 reads KGHSH; CDR2 reads LQKENI. The CDR3 runs 15 residues. The CDR3 region is CASSPLGTGVYEQYF. The CDR3 nucleotides read TGTGCCAGCTCACCACTAGGGACAGGGGTCTACGAGCAGTACTTC. Complete variable domain (other parts from reference TRBV18 and TRBJ2-7): NAGVMQNPRHLVRRRGQEARLRCSPMKGHSHVYWYRQLPEEGLKFMVYLQKENIIDESGMPKERFSAEFPKEGPSILRIQQVVRGDSAAYFCASSPLGTGVYEQYFGPGTRLTVT.

In regard to this clone: Its ends do not fully match the called genes, so a read error is possible. This chain links TRBV11-2 with TRBJ1-6; tentatively, D is TRBD1 (6 bases). The CDR3 covers 14 residues. From germline, CDR1 is SGHAT and CDR2 FQNNGV. The CDR3 region is CASSLDRSNSPLHF. In DNA, the CDR3 is TGTGCCAGCAGCCTAGACAGGTCTAACTCACCCCTCCACTTT.

In DNA, the CDR3 is TGTGCCAGCTCATCCCGACAGGGGGCTGGCTATGGCTACACCTTC. Translation: CASSSRQGAGYGYTF. The rearrangement uses TRBV18 and TRBJ1-2; 10 bases line up with TRBD1. The J segment lost 4 bases and the V segment lost 5 bases, leaving 7 bases of the junction unmatched. The germline CDR1 and CDR2 sequences are KGHSH and LQKENI. The CDR3 is made up of 15 amino acids.

The chain employs TRBV9 and TRBJ1-3; 7 nucleotides match TRBD1. The CDR3 spans 16 residues. The germline gives CDR1 SGDLS, CDR2 YYNGEE. Unmatched junction bases numbered 6, after V lost 2 bases and J lost 1 base. CDR3 loop: CASSVSGTVSGNTIYF. CDR3 bases: TGTGCCAGCAGCGTTTCCGGGACAGTATCTGGAAACACCATATATTTT.

This rearrangement joins TRBV7-2 to TRBJ2-1; a weak D match, TRBD2 (6 bases). In germline, CDR1 is SGHTA, CDR2 FQGNSA. The germline V and J ends were trimmed by 5 bases and 3 bases, with 17 bases remaining between them. The CDR3 is made up of 16 amino acids. CDR3 nucleotide sequence: TGTGCCAGCAGCACGGGGACTTCCTATTACTACAATGAGCAGTTCTTC. Translating it yields CASSTGTSYYYNEQFF.

This clone has a single count. The chain employs TRBV3-1 (or the pseudogene TRBV3-2) and TRBJ2-2; D gene uncertain. The CDR3 sequence is 13 residues long. Per germline, CDR1 LGHDT and CDR2 YNNKEL (reference sequence). Trimming cost V 2 bases and J 1 base, with 2 bases left between them. CDR3 sequence (DNA): TGTGCCAGCAGCCAACAGAACACCGGGGAGCTGTTTTTT. It is translated as CASSQQNTGELFF.

The chain couples TRBV5-1 to TRBJ2-5; the D gene is possibly TRBD1 (7 bases). Trimming left V 3 bases short and J 5 bases short, with 23 bases between. Per the germline V gene, CDR1 is SGHRS and CDR2 is YFSETQ. The CDR3 totals 17 residues. The chain's CDR3 is CASSSGVTGNRGETQYF. The CDR3 DNA reads TGCGCCAGCAGCTCGGGGGTGACAGGGAATAGAGGGGAGACCCAGTACTTC. Based on the CDR3 plus reference TRBV5-1 and TRBJ2-5, the full variable domain is KAGVTQTPRYLIKTRGQQVTLSCSPISGHRSVSWYQQTPGQGLQFLFEYFSETQRNKGNFPGRFSGRQFSNSRSEMNVSTLELGDSALYLCASSSGVTGNRGETQYFGPGTRLLVL.

The rearrangement joins TRBV27 to TRBJ1-6, with TRBD1 as a possible D gene (6 bases). Germline CDR1 MNHEY, CDR2 SMNVEV (reference sequence). V lost 5 bases, J lost 6 bases, and 11 bases lay in between. This CDR3 contains 14 residues. Here the CDR3 reads CASSIGQTNSPLHF. DNA for the CDR3: TGTGCCAGCAGTATAGGACAGACTAATTCACCCCTCCACTTT.

The CDR3 sequence: CASSPWTSGRAVQETQYF. In nucleotides, the CDR3 is TGTGCCAGCAGCCCGTGGACTAGCGGGAGGGCGGTCCAAGAGACCCAGTACTTC. This sequence joins TRBV3-1 (or the pseudogene TRBV3-2) and TRBJ2-5; 15 positions agree with TRBD2. The length of the CDR3 is 18 residues. Germline V gives CDR1 LGHDT, CDR2 YNNKEL (reference sequence). V lost 4 bases to trimming and J lost 1 base; unmatched junction nucleotides: 7.

The chain links TRBV7-2 to TRBJ2-1, with D maybe TRBD2 (6 bases). Germline CDR1 is SGHTA and CDR2 is FQGNSA. The CDR3 extends over 14 amino acids. With 0 bases removed from V and 7 bases from J, the gap between germline ends came to 10 bases. The CDR3 DNA sequence: TGTGCCAGCAGCTTAGCCAGGGCGGGGAATGAGCAGTTCTTC. It translates to CASSLARAGNEQFF.